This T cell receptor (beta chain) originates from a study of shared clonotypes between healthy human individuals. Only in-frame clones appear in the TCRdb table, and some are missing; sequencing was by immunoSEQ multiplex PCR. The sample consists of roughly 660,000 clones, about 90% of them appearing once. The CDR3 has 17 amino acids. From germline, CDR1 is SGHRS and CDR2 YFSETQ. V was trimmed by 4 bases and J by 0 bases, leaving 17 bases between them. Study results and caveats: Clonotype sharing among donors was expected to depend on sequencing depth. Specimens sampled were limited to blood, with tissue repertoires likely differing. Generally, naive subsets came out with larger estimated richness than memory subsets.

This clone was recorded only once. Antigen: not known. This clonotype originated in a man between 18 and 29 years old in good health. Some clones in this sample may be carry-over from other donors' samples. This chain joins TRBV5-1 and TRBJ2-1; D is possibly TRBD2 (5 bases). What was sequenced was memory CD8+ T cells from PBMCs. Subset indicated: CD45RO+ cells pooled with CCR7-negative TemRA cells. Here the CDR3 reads CASSPPRVGFSYNEQFF. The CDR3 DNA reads TGCGCCAGCAGCCCCCCGCGGGTCGGATTCTCCTACAATGAGCAGTTCTTC.